The 14 T cell receptor beta chains below all came from one sample that was sequenced in a study of blood T cell repertoires in COVID-19. Only in-frame clones appear in the TCRdb table, and some are missing; sequencing was by immunoSEQ multiplex PCR. The sample shows about 120,000 clones, 85% to 90% of them seen only once. The specimen was peripheral blood. These receptor sequences come from a man between 60 and 75 years old with acute or convalescent COVID-19.

The V call is TRBV3-1 (or the pseudogene TRBV3-2), the J call TRBJ2-2, with D perhaps matching TRBD1 (5 bases). The germline V gene has CDR1 LGHDT and CDR2 YNNKEL (reference sequence). Between the trimmed V and J ends, which lost 0 bases and 1 base, there was a span of 9 bases. This CDR3 region has 16 residues. The CDR3 bases are TGTGCCAGCAGCCAAGATCAGGGCTGGAACACCGGGGAGCTGTTTTTT. This gives the protein CASSQDQGWNTGELFF.

Only one count was recorded for this clone. The chain uses TRBV4-2 and TRBJ2-1; 9 bases align to TRBD2. The junction had 14 bases not matched to a gene; V was cut back by 3 bases and J by 11 bases. CDR3 length equals 16 residues. Germline CDR1 LGHNA, CDR2 YNFKEQ. CDR3 sequence (DNA): TGTGCCAGCAGCCAGACCGGGACTAGCTCGTTCTTTCAGCAGTTCTTC. Translated: CASSQTGTSSFFQQFF.

The gene calls are TRBV2 and TRBJ2-1, with 7 bases that match TRBD2. CDR1 SNHLY and CDR2 FYNNEI come from the germline V gene. Trimming removed 3 bases from V and 5 bases from J; junction bases left unmatched: 7. The CDR3 is 15 residues long. CDR3 sequence reads: CASSEGGSGHNEQFF. CDR3 bases: TGTGCCAGCAGTGAGGGCGGGAGCGGCCACAATGAGCAGTTCTTC.

The V call is TRBV28, the J call TRBJ2-5; D ambiguous. V was cut by 6 bases and J by 4 bases, with 15 bases left in between. CDR3 length equals 14 residues. From germline, CDR1 is MDHEN and CDR2 SYDVKM. CDR3 amino acids: CASSLVAKGETQYF. CDR3 coding DNA: TGTGCCAGCAGCCTTGTAGCTAAAGGAGAGACCCAGTACTTC.

J is TRBJ1-3 and V is TRBV7-9, with a weak D call TRBD1 (6 bases). The CDR3 is 18 residues long. Germline V gene sequence: CDR1 SEHNR, CDR2 FQNEAQ (reference sequence). Trimming cost V 5 bases and J 4 bases, with 24 bases left between them. CDR3 residues: CASSPSLAGAQTGNTIYF. CDR3 nucleotides: TGTGCCAGCAGCCCTTCATTGGCAGGGGCGCAGACCGGAAACACCATATATTTT. Full variable domain (remainder filled in from reference TRBV7-9 and TRBJ1-3): DTGVSQNPRHKITKRGQNVTFRCDPISEHNRLYWYRQTLGQGPEFLTYFQNEAQLEKSRLLSDRFSAERPKGSFSTLEIQRTEQGDSAMYLCASSPSLAGAQTGNTIYFGEGSWLTVV.

This rearrangement joins TRBV4-2 to TRBJ2-3; D is undetermined. The CDR3 is 14 amino acids. Germline values: CDR1 LGHNA, CDR2 YNFKEQ. V was cut by 1 base and J by 2 bases, with 7 bases left in between. The CDR3 protein is CASSQVQNTDTQYF. In DNA, the CDR3 is TGTGCCAGCAGCCAAGTACAGAACACAGATACGCAGTATTTT.

This chain connects TRBV28 to TRBJ1-2, with 7 nucleotides matching TRBD1. This CDR3 has 14 residues. CDR1 is MDHEN, CDR2 SYDVKM, per germline. V trimming: 10 bases; J trimming: 2 bases; junction bases outside the gene matches: 10. CDR3 residues: CATSLGQENYGYTF. The CDR3 nucleotides are TGTGCCACCTCCCTCGGACAGGAGAACTATGGCTACACCTTC.

V is TRBV28 and J is TRBJ2-1; TRBD2 matches at 7 bases. Germline V CDR1 and CDR2: MDHEN, SYDVKM. J gave up 2 bases and V 3 bases, and 13 bases lay outside the gene matches. This CDR3 spans 18 amino acids. The CDR3 protein is CASSFPSTGEGTYNEQFF. CDR3 DNA sequence: TGTGCCAGCAGTTTCCCCTCAACCGGGGAGGGAACCTACAATGAGCAGTTCTTC. The full variable domain, its missing parts supplied by reference TRBV28 and TRBJ2-1, is DVKVTQSSRYLVKRTGEKVFLECVQDMDHENMFWYRQDPGLGLRLIYFSYDVKMKEKGDIPEGYSVSREKKERFSLILESASTNQTSMYLCASSFPSTGEGTYNEQFFGPGTRLTVL.

CDR3 sequence reads: CASSETRGPSYEQYF. CDR3 in DNA: TGTGCCAGCAGTGAAACCCGAGGCCCCAGCTACGAGCAGTACTTC. The V gene is TRBV25-1, the J gene TRBJ2-7; D is ambiguous. The CDR3 contains 15 residues. Germline V lookup: CDR1 MGHDK, CDR2 SYGVNS. V dropped 2 bases and J dropped 3 bases, with 14 bases sitting between them.

This clone was recorded a few times. The chain links TRBV28 to TRBJ2-7, with TRBD1 matching 7 bases. Trimming took 7 bases from V and 0 from J; bases not matched to a gene: 3. CDR3 length equals 13 residues. The germline gives CDR1 MDHEN, CDR2 SYDVKM. The CDR3 sequence is CASNDRASYEQYF. The CDR3 DNA reads TGTGCCAGCAACGACAGGGCCTCCTACGAGCAGTACTTC. The whole variable domain, remainder taken from reference TRBV28 and TRBJ2-7, is DVKVTQSSRYLVKRTGEKVFLECVQDMDHENMFWYRQDPGLGLRLIYFSYDVKMKEKGDIPEGYSVSREKKERFSLILESASTNQTSMYLCASNDRASYEQYFGPGTRLTVT.

The V gene is TRBV4-3, the J gene TRBJ2-3, with 9 bases aligning to TRBD2. The CDR3 extends over 16 amino acids. The germline V gene encodes CDR1 LGHNA and CDR2 YSLEER. Losses at the gene ends were 1 base for V and 6 bases for J; bases not matched to a gene: 8. The CDR3 DNA follows: TGCGCCAGCAGCCAAGGGGGTAGCGGGAGAAAGGATACGCAGTATTTT. This codes for CASSQGGSGRKDTQYF.

This clone turned up a few times. Germline and junction disagree at one end, which may indicate a read error. The chain employs TRBV7-7 and TRBJ1-1; TRBD1 is a possible D gene (5 bases). This CDR3 comprises 17 residues. Germline values: CDR1 SSHAT, CDR2 FNYEAQ (reference sequence). The CDR3 coding sequence is TGTGCTAGCAGCCCCCTACCTGGGGGAGGGAGCAACGCTGAAGCTTTCTTT. Encoded protein: CASSPLPGGGSNAEAFF.

In DNA, the CDR3 is TGTGCCAGCAGCCAGGGGGCCGTACAAGAGACCCAGTACTTC. It translates to CASSQGAVQETQYF. V and J are TRBV27 and TRBJ2-5; 8 nucleotides align to TRBD1. The ends lost 6 bases at V and 2 bases at J; junction bases unmatched: 5. The CDR3 sequence is 14 residues long. CDR1 is MNHEY and CDR2 is SMNVEV in the germline V gene (reference sequence).

This clone has just a few counts. The chain links TRBV28 to TRBJ2-3; TRBD2 agrees at 14 bases. CDR3 length equals 18 residues. V lost 5 bases to trimming and J lost 2 bases; unmatched junction nucleotides: 9. Germline assignment: CDR1 MDHEN and CDR2 SYDVKM. In nucleotides, the CDR3 is TGTGCCAGCAGTCAGGGACTAGCGGGAGACCTACTCACAGATACGCAGTATTTT. As protein: CASSQGLAGDLLTDTQYF.